Shown below are 13 T cell receptor beta chains from a single sample sequenced in a study of tumor-infiltrating lymphocytes in primary liver carcinoma. Unsorted whole blood yielded blood RNA, and germline DNA was extracted as well. The authors made TCR beta cDNA from around 500 ng total RNA with a constant-region primer. Slightly modified ARM-PCR served as the procedure for the TCR beta libraries. These libraries came from three rounds of nested multiplex PCR. Two initial PCR rounds of 10 to 11 cycles each paired TRBV1-TRBV30 forward primers with a C-beta reverse primer. MiXCR was run by TCRdb on the multiplex PCR reads, yielding one entry per CDR3 protein. This table holds about 320,000 distinct CDR3 sequences, approximately 58% found once. The material sequenced was peripheral blood. The receptors shown here come from a woman aged 25 to 45 with primary liver carcinoma and hepatitis B virus infection.

The V call is TRBV6-1, the J call TRBJ2-6, with 12 bases identical to TRBD1. The CDR3 has 17 residues. Trimming took 8 bases from V and 2 from J; bases not matched to a gene: 7. Germline values: CDR1 MNHNS, CDR2 SASEGT. Written as DNA, the CDR3 is TGTGCCAGCTTTGCGGGACAGGGGGCGCCTGGGGCCAACGTCCTGACTTTC. Translated, it gives CASFAGQGAPGANVLTF.

This clonotype was seen repeatedly, ten times or more. The chain combines TRBV11-2 with TRBJ2-7; D unclear. CDR1 is SGHAT, CDR2 FQNNGV, per germline. The CDR3 extends over 14 amino acids. V lost 11 bases and J lost 4, with 21 bases in between. CDR3 amino acids: CASTKELMVYEQYF. CDR3 DNA: TGTGCCTCGACGAAGGAGCTAATGGTATACGAGCAGTACTTC.

The sample holds one count of this clonotype. A much larger clone differs from this one at a single base, so this may be a read error. The chain uses TRBV4-3 and TRBJ1-4; D ambiguous. The CDR3 spans 15 residues. Trimming removed 0 bases from V and 8 bases from J, with 13 bases in between. Germline V gene data show CDR1 as LGHNA and CDR2 as YSLEER. The CDR3 sequence: CASSQENKPREKLFF. CDR3 DNA: TGCGCCAGCAGCCAAGAAAACAAGCCGAGGGAAAAACTGTTTTTT.

About this clonotype: A much larger clone lies one base from this, so it may be a read error. The gene calls are TRBV6-1 and TRBJ1-2; tentatively, D is TRBD1 (6 bases). Germline-derived CDR1 and CDR2 are MNHNS and SASEGT. CDR3 length: 12 residues. Trimming pared 10 bases from V and 0 bases from J, leaving 9 bases between. The CDR3 DNA follows: TGTGCCATTCAGGGGTCTAACTATGGCTACACCTTC. It is translated as CAIQGSNYGYTF.

The genes are TRBV6-1 and TRBJ2-7; D gene ambiguous. Germline V gene data show CDR1 as MNHNS and CDR2 as SASEGT. The CDR3 contains 16 residues. Between the trimmed V and J ends, which lost 10 bases and 5 bases, there was a span of 27 bases. CDR3 nucleotides: TGTGCCATTCACTCTACCATAGGGAAAAAGATAGACGAGCAGTACTTC. Its translation is CAIHSTIGKKIDEQYF.

This clonotype was counted only a few times. The chain has TRBV24-1 and TRBJ1-2; 10 bases line up with TRBD1. Germline V lookup: CDR1 KGHDR, CDR2 SFDVKD. Trimming took 1 base from V and 2 from J; bases not matched to a gene: 6. There are 17 residues in the CDR3. This CDR3 is CATSDFRQGATNYGYTF. In DNA, the CDR3 is TGTGCCACCAGTGATTTCCGACAGGGGGCAACGAACTATGGCTACACCTTC.

A word on this clonotype: This could be a read error, since a much larger clone is one nucleotide away. This chain joins TRBV29-1 and TRBJ2-1; 11 positions agree with TRBD2. The length of the CDR3 is 14 residues. The germline CDR1 and CDR2 sequences are SQVTM and ANQGSEA. The CDR3 sequence: CSVGGLAGGNELFF. CDR3 DNA sequence: TGCAGCGTGGGGGGCCTAGCGGGAGGAAATGAGCTGTTCTTC.

This chain connects TRBV4-1 to TRBJ2-7; 9 bases are a match to TRBD1. The CDR3 has 15 residues. Germline V gene sequence: CDR1 MGHRA, CDR2 YSYEKL. V lost 4 bases and J lost 4; bases outside the gene matches: 8. The CDR3 spells CASSPVGGQGYEQYF. CDR3 nucleotide sequence: TGCGCCAGCAGCCCGGTTGGTGGACAGGGGTACGAGCAGTACTTC.

This clonotype was detected ten times or more. V usage is TRBV29-1 and J usage is TRBJ2-5, with TRBD2 matching over 10 bases. The V gene's germline CDR1 is SQVTM and CDR2 ANQGSEA. CDR3 length: 15 amino acids. The ends lost 3 bases at V and 4 bases at J; junction bases unmatched: 8. CDR3 coding DNA: TGCAGCGTTGATTCCAGCGGGAGGGCCGGAGAGACCCAGTACTTC. Protein sequence: CSVDSSGRAGETQYF.

Notes on this clonotype: A read error is possible here, since a much larger clone lies one base away. The CDR3 coding sequence is TGTTCCAGCAGTTTGACAGGGAAAGAGACCCAGTACTTC. Residues: CSSSLTGKETQYF. V gene TRBV6-6 combines with J gene TRBJ2-5; 7 nucleotides line up with TRBD1. The CDR3 spans 13 residues. In germline, CDR1 is MNHNY, CDR2 SVGAGI (reference sequence).

On this clonotype itself: The junction differs from germline at one of its ends, possibly a read error. The rearrangement links TRBV29-1 to TRBJ2-7; 7 nucleotides match TRBD1. CDR3 size: 12 residues. Germline assignment: CDR1 SQVTM and CDR2 ANQGSEA. CDR3 bases: TGCAGTGCCGGGACAGTGACCTATGAGCAGTACTTC. Amino acids: CSAGTVTYEQYF.

This chain connects TRBV11-1 to TRBJ2-7; D not resolved. With 2 bases removed from V and 3 bases from J, the gap between germline ends came to 14 bases. Germline-derived CDR1 and CDR2 are SGHAT and FQDESV (reference sequence). This CDR3 is built from 15 residues. The CDR3 nucleotides read TGTGCCAGCAGCTTAATGACCCCTCCGGTCTACGAGCAGTACTTC. Translating it yields CASSLMTPPVYEQYF.

Details on this clonotype: The junction does not match germline at one end; this may be a read error. This chain connects TRBV5-1 to TRBJ2-3; either TRBD1 or TRBD2 may supply D (6 bases each). This CDR3 has 14 amino acids. Looked up from germline, CDR1 is SGHRS and CDR2 is YFSETQ. The CDR3 DNA is TGCACCAGCAGTTCCGGGGGCAGCGCAGATACACAGTATTTT. This encodes CTSSSGGSADTQYF.